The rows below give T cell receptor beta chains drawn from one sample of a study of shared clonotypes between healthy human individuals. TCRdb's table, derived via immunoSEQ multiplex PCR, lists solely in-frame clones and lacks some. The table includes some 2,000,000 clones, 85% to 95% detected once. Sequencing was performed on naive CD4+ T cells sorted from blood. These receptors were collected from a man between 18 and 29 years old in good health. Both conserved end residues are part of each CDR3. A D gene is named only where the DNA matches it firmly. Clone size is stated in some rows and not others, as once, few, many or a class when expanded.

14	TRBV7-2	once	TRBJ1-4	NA	TGTGCCAGCAGCCTTCGACAGCGAACTGGTAAACTGTTTTTT	CASSLRQRTGKLFF
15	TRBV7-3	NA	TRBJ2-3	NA	TGTGCCAGCAGCTTAGGGGGATATAGCACAGATACGCAGTATTTT	CASSLGGYSTDTQYF
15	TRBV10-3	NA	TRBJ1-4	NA	TGTGCCATCAGTGAGGGGGCAGGTCAAAATGAAAAACTGTTTTTT	CAISEGAGQNEKLFF
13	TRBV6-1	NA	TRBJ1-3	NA	TGTGCCAGCAGACTGGGACCTGGAAACACCATATATTTT	CASRLGPGNTIYF
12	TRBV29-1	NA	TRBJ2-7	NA	TGCAGCGGGCGACGGGGTTCCGGCGAGCAGTACTTC	CSGRRGSGEQYF
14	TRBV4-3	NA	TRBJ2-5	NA	TGCGCCAGCAGCCAAGCGGGAGTGGTGGAGACCCAGTACTTC	CASSQAGVVETQYF
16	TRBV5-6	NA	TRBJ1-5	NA	TGTGCCAGCAGCTTGCGAGGAGTCGAAGGCAATCAGCCCCAGCATTTT	CASSLRGVEGNQPQHF
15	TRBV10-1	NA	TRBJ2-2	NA	TGCGCCAGCAGTGCGGCGGAGATGAACACCGGGGAGCTGTTTTTT	CASSAAEMNTGELFF
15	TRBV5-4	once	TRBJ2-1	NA	TGTGCCAGCAGCCCTGCCGGGACGATAATCAATGAGCAGTTCTTC	CASSPAGTIINEQFF
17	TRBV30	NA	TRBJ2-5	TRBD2	TGTGCCTGGAGTTTCTACCGGACTAGCGGGGGCCAAGAGACCCAGTACTTC	CAWSFYRTSGGQETQYF
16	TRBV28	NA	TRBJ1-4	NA	TGTGCCAGCAGTTTACTCGGAGTGGTATCTAATGAAAAACTGTTTTTT	CASSLLGVVSNEKLFF
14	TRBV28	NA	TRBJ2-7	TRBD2	TGTGCCAGCAGTTCGGGGGGACTCTCCTACGAGCAGTACTTC	CASSSGGLSYEQYF
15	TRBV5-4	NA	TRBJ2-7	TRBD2	TGTGCCAGCAGCTTGGCGATAGCGGGTTCCTACGAGCAGTACTTC	CASSLAIAGSYEQYF
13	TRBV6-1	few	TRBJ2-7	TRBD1	TGTGCCAGCGAACGGGACAGGGGGGGCGAGCAGTACTTC	CASERDRGGEQYF